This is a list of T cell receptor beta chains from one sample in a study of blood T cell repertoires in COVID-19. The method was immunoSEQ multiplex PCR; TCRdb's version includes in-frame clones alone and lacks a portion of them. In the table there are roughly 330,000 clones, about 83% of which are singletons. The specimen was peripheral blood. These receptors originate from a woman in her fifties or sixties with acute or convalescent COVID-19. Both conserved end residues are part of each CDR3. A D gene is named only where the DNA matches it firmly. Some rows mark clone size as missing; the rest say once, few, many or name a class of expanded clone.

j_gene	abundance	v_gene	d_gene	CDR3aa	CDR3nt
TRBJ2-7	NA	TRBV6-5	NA	CASSRDKAYEQYF	TGTGCCAGCAGCCGGGACAAGGCCTACGAGCAGTACTTC
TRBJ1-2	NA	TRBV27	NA	CASSLWSSEGVIYTF	TGTGCCAGCAGTTTATGGTCGAGCGAGGGCGTGATCTACACCTTC
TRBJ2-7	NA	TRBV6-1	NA	CASSEGGISYEQYF	TGTGCCAGCAGTGAAGGAGGTATTTCCTACGAGCAGTACTTC
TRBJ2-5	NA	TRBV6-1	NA	CASSEGLAENQETQYF	TGTGCCAGCAGTGAGGGGCTCGCGGAAAACCAAGAGACCCAGTACTTC
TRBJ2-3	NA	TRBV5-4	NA	CASSLDPVQGGTDTQYF	TGTGCCAGCAGCTTGGATCCGGTCCAGGGAGGAACAGATACGCAGTATTTT
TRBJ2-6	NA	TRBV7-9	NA	CASSSRVSGANVLTF	TGTGCCAGCAGCTCCAGGGTATCTGGGGCCAACGTCCTGACTTTC
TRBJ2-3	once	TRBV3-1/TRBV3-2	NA	CASSQMPYRVITDTQYF	TGTGCCAGCAGCCAGATGCCGTACAGGGTCATCACAGATACGCAGTATTTT
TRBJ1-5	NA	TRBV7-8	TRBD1	CASSGDRGFQPQHF	TGTGCCAGCAGCGGTGACAGGGGGTTTCAGCCCCAGCATTTT
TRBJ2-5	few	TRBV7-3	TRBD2	CASSLRSGEGAQYF	TGTGCCAGCAGCTTAAGAAGCGGGGAGGGAGCCCAGTACTTC
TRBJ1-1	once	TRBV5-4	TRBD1	CASSSPTGGGMNTEAFF	TGTGCCAGCAGCTCCCCCACAGGGGGGGGGATGAACACTGAAGCTTTCTTT
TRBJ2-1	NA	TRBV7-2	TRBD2	CASSLGLAGVLEQFF	TGTGCCAGCAGCTTGGGACTAGCGGGAGTCCTTGAGCAGTTCTTC
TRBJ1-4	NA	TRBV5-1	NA	CASSLGPGGDEKLFF	TGCGCCAGCAGCTTGGGACCGGGGGGAGATGAAAAACTGTTTTTT
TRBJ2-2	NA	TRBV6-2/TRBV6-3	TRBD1	CASSPSGTANTGELFF	TGTGCCAGCAGCCCCTCGGGGACAGCGAACACCGGGGAGCTGTTTTTT
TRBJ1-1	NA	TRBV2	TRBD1	CASTRDRGMNTEAFF	TGTGCCAGCACTCGGGACAGGGGTATGAACACTGAAGCTTTCTTT
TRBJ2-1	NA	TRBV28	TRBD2	CASSSPGTSGRFTYNEQFF	TGTGCCAGCAGTTCGCCCGGGACTAGCGGGAGGTTCACCTACAATGAGCAGTTCTTC
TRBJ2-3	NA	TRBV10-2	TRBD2	CASSVRLAGTDTQYF	TGCGCCAGCAGTGTACGGCTAGCGGGCACAGATACGCAGTATTTT
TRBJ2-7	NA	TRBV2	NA	CASSDPSSEIAYEQYF	TGTGCCAGCAGTGACCCTTCTAGCGAAATAGCCTACGAGCAGTACTTC
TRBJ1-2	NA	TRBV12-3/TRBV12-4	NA	CASRGPNYGYTF	TGTGCCAGCAGGGGCCCTAACTATGGCTACACCTTC
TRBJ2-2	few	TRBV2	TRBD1	CASRTGGTNTGELFF	TGTGCCAGCCGGACAGGGGGGACTAACACCGGGGAGCTGTTTTTT
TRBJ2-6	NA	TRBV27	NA	CASSFLGISSGANVLTF	TGTGCCAGCAGTTTTTTGGGCATCAGCTCTGGGGCCAACGTCCTGACTTTC
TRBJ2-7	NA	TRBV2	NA	CASNGRGRGVYEQYF	TGTGCCAGCAACGGACGTGGCAGGGGGGTTTACGAGCAGTACTTC
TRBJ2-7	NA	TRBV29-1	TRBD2	CSVEVAGAYEQYF	TGCAGCGTTGAAGTAGCGGGAGCGTACGAGCAGTACTTC
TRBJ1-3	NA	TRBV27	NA	CASSLQGTSGNTIYF	TGTGCCAGCAGTTTACAGGGTACCTCTGGAAACACCATATATTTT
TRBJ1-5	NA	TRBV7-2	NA	CASSFERTANQPQHF	TGTGCCAGCAGTTTTGAGAGGACAGCTAATCAGCCCCAGCATTTT
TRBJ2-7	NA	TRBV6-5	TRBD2	CASGRTSGSYEQYF	TGTGCCAGCGGGCGGACTAGCGGGAGTTACGAGCAGTACTTC
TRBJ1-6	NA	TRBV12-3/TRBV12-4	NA	CASSLGDTSPLHF	TGTGCCAGCAGTTTAGGGGACACTTCACCCCTCCACTTT
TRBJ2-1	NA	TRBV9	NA	CASSTQGRVGGNEQFF	TGTGCCAGCAGCACCCAGGGCAGGGTAGGTGGCAATGAGCAGTTCTTC
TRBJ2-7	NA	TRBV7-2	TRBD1	CASSGRTGVAYEQYF	TGTGCCAGCAGCGGACGGACAGGGGTCGCCTACGAGCAGTACTTC
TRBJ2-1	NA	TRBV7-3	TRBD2	CASSLTGTSGTEWFF	TGTGCCAGCAGCTTAACCGGGACTAGCGGGACAGAGTGGTTCTTC
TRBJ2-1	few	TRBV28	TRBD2	CASTFWASGRSSYNEQFF	TGTGCCAGCACTTTTTGGGCTAGCGGGCGGAGCTCCTACAATGAGCAGTTCTTC
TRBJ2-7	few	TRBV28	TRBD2	CASSLFSGRDEQYF	TGTGCCAGCAGTTTATTTAGCGGGAGGGACGAGCAGTACTTC
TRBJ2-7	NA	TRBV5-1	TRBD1	CASSWIVDRGENEQYF	TGCGCCAGCAGCTGGATCGTTGACAGGGGGGAAAACGAGCAGTACTTC
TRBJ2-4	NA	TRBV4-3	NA	CASSLEPTKNIQYF	TGCGCCAGCAGTCTCGAGCCTACCAAAAACATTCAGTACTTC
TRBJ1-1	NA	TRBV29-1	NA	CSAIWGPEAFF	TGCAGCGCTATCTGGGGGCCTGAAGCTTTCTTT
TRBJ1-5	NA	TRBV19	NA	CASTQGYGNQPQHF	TGTGCCAGTACTCAGGGTTATGGCAATCAGCCCCAGCATTTT
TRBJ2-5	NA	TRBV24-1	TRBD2	CATSDLHRGGQETQYF	TGTGCCACCAGTGATTTGCATCGGGGGGGGCAAGAGACCCAGTACTTC
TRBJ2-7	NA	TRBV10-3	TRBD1	CAITGQGADEQYF	TGTGCCATCACGGGACAGGGGGCCGACGAGCAGTACTTC
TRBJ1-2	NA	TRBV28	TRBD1	CASSSGSGGRGYTF	TGTGCCAGCAGTTCCGGTTCAGGGGGCCGTGGCTACACCTTC
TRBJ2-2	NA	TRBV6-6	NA	CASSYRGKTGELFF	TGTGCCAGCAGTTACAGGGGGAAAACCGGGGAGCTGTTTTTT
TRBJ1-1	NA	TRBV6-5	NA	CASNPGRGEAFF	TGTGCCAGCAACCCGGGGAGGGGTGAAGCTTTCTTT
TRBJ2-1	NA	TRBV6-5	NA	CASSYEGDQFF	TGTGCCAGCAGTTACGAGGGGGATCAGTTCTTC
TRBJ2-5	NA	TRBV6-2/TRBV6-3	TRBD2	CASSSLAGLAGEYQETQYF	TGTGCCAGCAGTTCACTCGCAGGACTAGCGGGCGAGTATCAAGAGACCCAGTACTTC
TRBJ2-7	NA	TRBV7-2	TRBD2	CASNLAGGSYEQYF	TGTGCCAGCAACCTAGCGGGAGGTAGTTACGAGCAGTACTTC
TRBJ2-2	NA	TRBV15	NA	CATSRESGSANTGELFF	TGTGCCACCAGCAGAGAAAGCGGCAGTGCGAACACCGGGGAGCTGTTTTTT
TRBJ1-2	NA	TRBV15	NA	CATSVGHDYGYTF	TGTGCCACCAGTGTGGGGCATGACTATGGCTACACCTTC
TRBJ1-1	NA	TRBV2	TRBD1	CASSPRDRGRTEAFF	TGTGCCAGCAGTCCGAGGGACAGGGGGAGGACTGAAGCTTTCTTT
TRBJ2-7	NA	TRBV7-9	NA	CASSLQVSYEQYF	TGTGCCAGCAGCTTACAGGTCTCCTACGAGCAGTACTTC
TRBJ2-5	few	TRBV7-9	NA	CASSFGIGVETQYF	TGTGCCAGCAGCTTCGGAATAGGGGTAGAGACCCAGTACTTC
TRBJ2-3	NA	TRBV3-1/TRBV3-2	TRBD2	CASSQEGTSGLLTDTQYF	TGTGCCAGCAGCCAAGAGGGGACTAGCGGATTACTCACAGATACGCAGTATTTT
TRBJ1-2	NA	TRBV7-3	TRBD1	CASSMTGGGLYYGYTF	TGTGCCAGCAGCATGACAGGGGGCGGCCTCTACTATGGCTACACCTTC
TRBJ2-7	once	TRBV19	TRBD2	CASSILAGRDEQYF	TGTGCCAGTAGTATACTAGCGGGAAGAGACGAGCAGTACTTC
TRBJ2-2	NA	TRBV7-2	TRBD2	CASSSTPSGSISGELFF	TGTGCCAGCAGCTCTACCCCTAGCGGGAGTATTTCCGGGGAGCTGTTTTTT
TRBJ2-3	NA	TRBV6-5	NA	CASSLVREDTQYF	TGTGCCAGCAGTTTAGTAAGGGAGGATACGCAGTATTTT